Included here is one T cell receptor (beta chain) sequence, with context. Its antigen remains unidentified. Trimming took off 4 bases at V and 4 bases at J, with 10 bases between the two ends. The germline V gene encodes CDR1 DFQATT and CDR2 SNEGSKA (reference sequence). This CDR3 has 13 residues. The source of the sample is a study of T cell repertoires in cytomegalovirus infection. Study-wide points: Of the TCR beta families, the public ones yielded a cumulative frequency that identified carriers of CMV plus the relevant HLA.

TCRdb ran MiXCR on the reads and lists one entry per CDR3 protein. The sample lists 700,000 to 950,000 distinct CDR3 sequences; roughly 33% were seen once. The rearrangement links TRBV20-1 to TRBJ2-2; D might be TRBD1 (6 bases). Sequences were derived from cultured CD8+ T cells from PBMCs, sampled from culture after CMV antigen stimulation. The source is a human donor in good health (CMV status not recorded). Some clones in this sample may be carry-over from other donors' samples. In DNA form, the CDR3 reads TGCAGTGCTACAGGGGTGGTCACCGGGGAGCTGTTTTTT. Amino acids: CSATGVVTGELFF.